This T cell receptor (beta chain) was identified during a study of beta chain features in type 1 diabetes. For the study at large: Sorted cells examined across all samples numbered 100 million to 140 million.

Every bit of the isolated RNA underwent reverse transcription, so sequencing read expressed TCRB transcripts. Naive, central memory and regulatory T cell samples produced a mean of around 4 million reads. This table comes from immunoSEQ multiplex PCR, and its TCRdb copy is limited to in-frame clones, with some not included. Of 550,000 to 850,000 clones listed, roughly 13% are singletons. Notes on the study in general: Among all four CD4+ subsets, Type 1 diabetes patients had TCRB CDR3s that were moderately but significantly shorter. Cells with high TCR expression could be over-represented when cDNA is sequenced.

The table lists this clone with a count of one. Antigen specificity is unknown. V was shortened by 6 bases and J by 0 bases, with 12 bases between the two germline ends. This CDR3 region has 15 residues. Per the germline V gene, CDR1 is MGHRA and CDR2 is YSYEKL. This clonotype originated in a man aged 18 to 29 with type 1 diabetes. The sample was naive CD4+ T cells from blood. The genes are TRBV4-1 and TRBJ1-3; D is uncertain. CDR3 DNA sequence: TGCGCCAGCAGAATATCACGGGACTCTGGAAACACCATATATTTT. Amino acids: CASRISRDSGNTIYF.